The entry below describes one T cell receptor (beta chain). Profiling relied on immunoSEQ multiplex PCR, and the TCRdb table lists in-frame clones only, not all of them. This table has 75,000 to 100,000 clones, roughly 80% appearing once. These data belong to a study of blood T cell repertoires in COVID-19. Per germline, CDR1 LGHDT and CDR2 YNNKEL (reference sequence). The CDR3 sequence is 15 residues long. V was shortened by 0 bases and J by 5 bases, with 13 bases between the two germline ends. This TCR derives from a woman of 80 years or more with acute or convalescent COVID-19. The chain carries TRBV3-1 (or the pseudogene TRBV3-2) and TRBJ1-2; D is unresolved. The sequenced sample was peripheral blood. DNA for the CDR3: TGTGCCAGCAGCCAAGATTCCAGACCAGGATATGGCTACACCTTC. Translated, it gives CASSQDSRPGYGYTF.